The 3 T cell receptor beta chains below come from one sample, sequenced in a study of T cell responses to AZD1222 COVID-19 vaccine. Only in-frame clones appear in the TCRdb table, and some are missing; sequencing was by immunoSEQ multiplex PCR. The table has more than 150,000 clones, roughly 92% seen once. Sequenced here: peripheral blood, sampled 28 days after the second AZD1222 dose. The receptors stem from an adult who received the AZD1222 COVID-19 vaccine.

The chain has TRBV27 and TRBJ2-1; the match to TRBD2 covers 8 bases. J was trimmed by 9 bases and V by 6 bases; bases with no gene match: 16. Germline V gene lookup returns CDR1 MNHEY and CDR2 SMNVEV (reference sequence). The CDR3 is 16 amino acids. The CDR3 reads CASSPSPGLVRGEQFF. Here the CDR3 DNA reads TGTGCCAGCAGCCCATCCCCGGGACTAGTCCGGGGTGAGCAGTTCTTC.

V gene TRBV11-2 combines with J gene TRBJ2-5; 9 positions agree with TRBD1. The junction had 3 bases not matched to a gene; V was cut back by 0 bases and J by 4 bases. Germline V CDR1 and CDR2: SGHAT, FQNNGV. The CDR3 length is 15 residues. The CDR3 DNA reads as TGTGCCAGCAGCTTAGATTGGGGACAGGGAGAGACCCAGTACTTC. Amino acid sequence: CASSLDWGQGETQYF.

The chain combines TRBV7-9 with TRBJ2-7; no clear D. Trimming removed 2 bases from V and 5 bases from J, with 7 bases in between. CDR3 length equals 12 residues. Germline assignment: CDR1 SEHNR and CDR2 FQNEAQ (reference sequence). The CDR3 loop is CASSLRSNEQYF. The CDR3, as DNA: TGTGCCAGCAGCTTAAGGTCAAACGAGCAGTACTTC.